Below are 5 T cell receptor beta chains sequenced from a single sample in a study of T cell responses to AZD1222 COVID-19 vaccine. The assay was immunoSEQ multiplex PCR, and TCRdb's table has in-frame clones only and misses some. The table records about 170,000 clones, around 88% of them present only once. Sequenced here: peripheral blood, sampled 28 days after the second AZD1222 dose. All receptors come from an adult who received the AZD1222 COVID-19 vaccine.

This sequence joins TRBV2 and TRBJ2-2; D is tentatively TRBD1 or TRBD2 (5 bases each). The germline V and J ends were trimmed by 2 bases and 1 base, with 11 bases remaining between them. There are 16 residues in the CDR3. Germline CDR1 is SNHLY and CDR2 is FYNNEI. DNA of the CDR3: TGTGCCAGCAGTGAATTGGGACCTAGGAACACCGGGGAGCTGTTTTTT. It specifies CASSELGPRNTGELFF.

The V and J genes are TRBV19 and TRBJ1-1; D might be TRBD1 (6 bases). The germline V gene encodes CDR1 LNHDA and CDR2 SQIVND (reference sequence). Trimming cost V 0 bases and J 9 bases, with 23 bases left between them. The CDR3 loop spans 17 amino acids. The CDR3 bases are TGTGCCAGTAGTATAGACGATCTCCTACAGGGACCCCTTCAAGCTTTCTTT. It specifies CASSIDDLLQGPLQAFF.

The chain uses TRBV4-2 and TRBJ2-7, with 8 bases fitting TRBD1. Unmatched junction bases numbered 5, after V lost 1 base and J lost 3 bases. Germline loops: CDR1 LGHNA, CDR2 YNFKEQ. This CDR3 is 15 amino acids long. This CDR3 is CASSQVAGGRYEQYF. The CDR3 nucleotides read TGTGCCAGCAGCCAAGTCGCAGGGGGCCGCTACGAGCAGTACTTC.

This sequence joins TRBV9 and TRBJ2-6; D might be TRBD1 (6 bases). The V end was cut by 3 bases, the J end by 2 bases, with 15 bases between. From germline, CDR1 is SGDLS and CDR2 YYNGEE. This CDR3 has 17 amino acids. This CDR3 reads CASSGRTTGTGANVLTF. For the CDR3, the DNA is TGTGCCAGCAGCGGAAGGACAACAGGGACTGGGGCCAACGTCCTGACTTTC.

The chain uses TRBV11-2 and TRBJ1-2, with 7 bases lining up with TRBD1. This CDR3 region has 13 residues. Germline V gene lookup returns CDR1 SGHAT and CDR2 FQNNGV. Trimming removed 3 bases from V and 5 bases from J; junction bases left unmatched: 3. For the CDR3, the DNA is TGTGCCAGCAGCTTGCAGACAGGGTATGGCTACACCTTC. Its translation is CASSLQTGYGYTF.